This T cell receptor (beta chain) was recorded in a study of blood T cell repertoires in COVID-19. Study overall: Samples taken during acute and convalescent COVID-19 were collected in the United States, Italy and Spain.

Germline lookup yields CDR1 SGHTA and CDR2 FQGTGA. Trimming cost V 6 bases and J 8 bases; bases outside gene matches: 9. The CDR3 has 14 residues. Clones were sequenced by immunoSEQ multiplex PCR, and TCRdb holds only the in-frame ones, with some missing. The sample includes a few hundred thousand clones, over 80% seen only once; the top ten take about 1.9%. The sequenced sample consisted of peripheral blood. The sequence derives from a young man who had recovered from COVID-19. The chain carries TRBV7-3 and TRBJ2-2, with 7 bases fitting TRBD1. The CDR3 sequence: CASSQGGGFGELFF. The CDR3 DNA is TGTGCCAGCAGTCAAGGGGGCGGCTTTGGGGAGCTGTTTTTT.